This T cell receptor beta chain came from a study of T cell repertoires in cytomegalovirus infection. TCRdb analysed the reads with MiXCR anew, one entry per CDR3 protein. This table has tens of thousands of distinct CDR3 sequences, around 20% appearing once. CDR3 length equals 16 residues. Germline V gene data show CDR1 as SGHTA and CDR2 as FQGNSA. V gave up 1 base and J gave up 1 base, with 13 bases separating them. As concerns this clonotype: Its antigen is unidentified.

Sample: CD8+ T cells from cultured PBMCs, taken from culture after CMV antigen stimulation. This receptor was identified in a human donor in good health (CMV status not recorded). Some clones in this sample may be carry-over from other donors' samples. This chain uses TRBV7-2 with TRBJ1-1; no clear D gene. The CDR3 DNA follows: TGTGCCAGCAGCTTAGACTCTCGACATACGAACACTGAAGCTTTCTTT. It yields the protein CASSLDSRHTNTEAFF.